Listed here are 26 T cell receptor beta chains from one sample, sequenced in a study of naive and memory T cell subsets. Alpha and beta constant region primers primed reverse transcription for blood and skin samples. TCRdb recomputed calls from the 5' RACE reads with MiXCR, one row per CDR3 protein. The sample yields approximately 22,000 distinct CDR3 sequences, less than 5% seen once. Adult healthy volunteers gave 2.5 ml peripheral blood for whole-blood RNA. The origin of the receptors is a male donor in good health.

This clonotype was detected ten times or more. The chain couples TRBV3-1 to TRBJ2-3; D is undetermined. V shed 1 base and J shed 5 bases, with 28 bases lying between them. The CDR3 loop spans 20 amino acids. Per germline, CDR1 LGHDT and CDR2 YNNKEL (reference sequence). The CDR3 spells CASSQGNPGQPVFPEDTQYF. CDR3 in DNA: TGTGCCAGCAGCCAAGGAAACCCCGGGCAACCCGTTTTCCCGGAAGATACGCAGTATTTT.

In this sample, this clonotype turned up many times. The V gene is TRBV21-1, the J gene TRBJ2-3; the table's TRBD1 call for D was not verified on the DNA. TRBV21-1 is reported as a pseudogene. This CDR3 region has 10 residues. The CDR3 protein is CASRTGDPDF. The CDR3 region has the DNA TGTGCCAGCAGAACGGGGGATCCTGATTTT.

This clonotype was seen many times. The CDR3 DNA reads as TGTGCCAGCAGTTTAGGGTCAGCGGGGGGCTCTGGGGCCAACGTCCTGACTTTC. Translation: CASSLGSAGGSGANVLTF. The chain carries TRBV12-3 or TRBV12-4 and TRBJ2-6, with TRBD2 matching over 9 bases. J was trimmed by 0 bases and V by 1 base; bases with no gene match: 4. CDR3 length: 18 residues.

This clonotype was picked up many times. The rearrangement joins TRBV7-9 to TRBJ1-5, with no clear D. Trimming cost V 3 bases and J 3 bases, with 9 bases left between them. This CDR3 contains 14 residues. Germline CDR1 reads SEHNR; CDR2 reads FQNEAQ (reference sequence). The CDR3 spells CASSFTRVNQPQHF. The CDR3, as DNA: TGTGCCAGCAGCTTTACGAGGGTCAATCAGCCCCAGCATTTT.

This clonotype was seen ten or more times. The chain employs TRBV12-3 or TRBV12-4 and TRBJ1-6; D not resolved. This CDR3 has 12 amino acids. V lost 4 bases and J lost 9, with 7 bases in between. This CDR3 reads CASSYGGSPLHF. In nucleotides, the CDR3 is TGTGCCAGCAGTTACGGCGGTTCACCCCTCCACTTT.

Judged by abundance, this clonotype is medium-sized. Here the CDR3 DNA reads TGTGCCAGCAGTCGGGGGGGCCCTTACAATGAGCAGTTCTTC. This gives the protein CASSRGGPYNEQFF. V gene TRBV27 combines with J gene TRBJ2-1; 8 bases are shared with TRBD2. The CDR3 extends over 14 amino acids. Germline assignment: CDR1 MNHEY and CDR2 SMNVEV (reference sequence). With V trimmed by 5 bases and J by 4 bases, 4 bases remained unmatched.

This clonotype came up many times. The rearrangement uses TRBV7-2 and TRBJ1-1; D is unresolved. The CDR3 contains 14 residues. Germline V CDR1 and CDR2: SGHTA, FQGNSA. The V gene lost 4 bases and the J gene lost 2 bases, with 11 bases spanning the gap. DNA for the CDR3: TGTGCCAGCAGCTGGGAGTCAAGAAACACTGAAGCTTTCTTT. Amino acid sequence: CASSWESRNTEAFF.

This clonotype was recorded many times. This chain uses TRBV11-1 with TRBJ2-7; D is uncertain. The CDR3 length is 13 residues. In germline, CDR1 is SGHAT, CDR2 FQDESV (reference sequence). V was shortened by 2 bases and J by 3 bases, with 8 bases between the two germline ends. CDR3 in amino acids: CASSLLFDYEQYF. In DNA, the CDR3 is TGTGCCAGCAGCTTACTATTTGACTACGAGCAGTACTTC.

This clonotype was seen many times. The J gene is TRBJ2-1, the V gene TRBV12-5; D not resolved. The germline V gene encodes CDR1 LGHNT and CDR2 FRNRAP. This CDR3 has 12 residues. Trimming removed 7 bases at V and 7 bases at J, with 11 bases between. The CDR3 loop reads CASAPVANEQFF. The CDR3 DNA follows: TGTGCTAGTGCGCCAGTGGCGAATGAGCAGTTCTTC.

This clonotype was recorded many times. The chain employs TRBV20-1 and TRBJ2-1; TRBD1 agrees at 8 bases. This CDR3 spans 17 amino acids. Trimming cost V 4 bases and J 0 bases; bases outside gene matches: 11. Germline V gene lookup returns CDR1 DFQATT and CDR2 SNEGSKA (reference sequence). The CDR3 bases are TGCAGTGCTATGGACAGGGTGGCCTATAGCTCCTACAATGAGCAGTTCTTC. It encodes CSAMDRVAYSSYNEQFF.

This clonotype was recorded at least ten times. The chain has TRBV5-5 and TRBJ2-2; D possibly corresponds to TRBD2 (6 bases). Trimming pared 2 bases from V and 0 bases from J, leaving 17 bases between. Germline CDR1 and CDR2: SGHKS and YYEKEE (reference sequence). The CDR3 contains 18 residues. This chain's CDR3 is CASSFFGGIQANTGELFF. The CDR3 bases are TGTGCCAGCAGCTTTTTTGGCGGGATTCAAGCGAACACCGGGGAGCTGTTTTTT.

This clonotype was detected ten times or more. The chain employs TRBV20-1 and TRBJ2-7, with D possibly being TRBD2 (5 bases). This CDR3 spans 15 amino acids. Between the trimmed V and J ends, which lost 0 bases and 5 bases, there was a span of 17 bases. In germline, CDR1 is DFQATT, CDR2 SNEGSKA (reference sequence). CDR3 bases: TGCAGTGCTAGAGAGGAGTTTAGAGGGATAGACGAGCAGTACTTC. The encoded protein is CSAREEFRGIDEQYF.

The table lists this clonotype with many counts. The J gene is TRBJ2-1, the V gene TRBV7-2; 11 nucleotides line up with TRBD2. The CDR3 contains 14 residues. Trimming at V came to 5 bases and at J to 9 bases, leaving 6 bases not matched to a gene. Germline CDR1 SGHTA, CDR2 FQGNSA. The CDR3 protein is CASSTGLAAGEQFF. In nucleotides, the CDR3 is TGTGCCAGCAGCACGGGACTAGCGGCAGGTGAGCAGTTCTTC.

This clonotype has ten or more counts. V usage is TRBV29-1 and J usage is TRBJ2-1; a possible D gene is TRBD2 (6 bases). The germline V gene has CDR1 SQVTM and CDR2 ANQGSEA. V lost 6 bases and J lost 14, with 20 bases in between. The length of the CDR3 is 12 residues. DNA of the CDR3: TGCAGCGTACAAGACCCTCTAGCGTCTAAGTTCTTC. This translates into CSVQDPLASKFF.

The CDR3: CAISDYGTAYYEQYF. Here the CDR3 DNA reads TGTGCCATCAGTGACTACGGGACGGCCTACTACGAGCAGTACTTC. This sequence joins TRBV10-3 and TRBJ2-7, with D tentatively TRBD1 or TRBD2 (5 bases each). CDR1 and CDR2 (germline): ENHRY, SYGVKD. The CDR3 extends over 15 amino acids. V was cut by 3 bases and J by 3 bases, with 15 bases left in between.

In its sample, this clonotype was seen a few times. The chain couples TRBV28 to TRBJ2-3; D is perhaps TRBD1 or TRBD2 (5 bases each). V gave up 3 bases and J gave up 0 bases, with 16 bases separating them. CDR1 and CDR2 from the germline V gene are MDHEN and SYDVKM. This CDR3 contains 17 residues. The CDR3 loop reads CASSFAPGRISTDTQYF. The CDR3 DNA sequence: TGTGCCAGCAGTTTTGCTCCGGGGCGAATTAGCACAGATACGCAGTATTTT.

This clonotype was recorded many times. The chain uses TRBV29-1 and TRBJ2-5; 8 bases agree with TRBD1. The CDR3 totals 16 residues. Trimming at V came to 6 bases and at J to 0 bases, leaving 12 bases not matched to a gene. Germline CDR1 SQVTM, CDR2 ANQGSEA. CDR3 nucleotides: TGCAGCGTGGACTCAGACAGGGGAGTTTACCAAGAGACCCAGTACTTC. The encoded protein is CSVDSDRGVYQETQYF.

This clonotype was seen ten or more times. The chain has TRBV6-1 and TRBJ2-1, with a tentative D call TRBD2 (6 bases). From germline, CDR1 is MNHNS and CDR2 SASEGT. This CDR3 is 15 amino acids long. V was shortened by 2 bases and J by 6 bases, with 14 bases between the two germline ends. CDR3 DNA sequence: TGTGCCAGCAGTGAACTCGGGAGAGGGTCCAATGAGCAGTTCTTC. Residues: CASSELGRGSNEQFF.

This clonotype appeared many times. The V and J genes are TRBV18 and TRBJ1-5, with D possibly TRBD1 on 5 matching bases. This CDR3 has 14 residues. V shed 2 bases and J shed 7 bases, with 12 bases lying between them. Germline loops: CDR1 KGHSH, CDR2 LQKENI. The CDR3 region is CASSPTKGQQPQHF. CDR3 sequence (DNA): TGTGCCAGCTCACCAACGAAGGGGCAGCAGCCCCAGCATTTT.

This clonotype was found many times. The V gene is TRBV6-5, the J gene TRBJ2-1; possibly TRBD1 for D (5 bases). The ends were cut back, 0 bases at V and 10 bases at J, with 16 bases in the middle. Looked up from germline, CDR1 is MNHEY and CDR2 is SVGAGI. There are 15 residues in the CDR3. The CDR3 region is CASSYSTLGVTEQFF. Written as DNA, the CDR3 is TGTGCCAGCAGTTACTCCACCTTAGGGGTCACGGAGCAGTTCTTC.

This clonotype was detected only a few times. A much larger clone is a single base away; this may be a read error. The V and J genes are TRBV19 and TRBJ1-5, with TRBD1 matching 9 bases. Germline V lookup: CDR1 LNHDA, CDR2 SQIVND (reference sequence). The trim removed 4 bases at V and 5 bases at J, leaving 18 bases unmatched. This CDR3 is 19 amino acids long. The CDR3 DNA follows: TGTGCCAGTAGTAAGCGAACCTTCCGGGACAGGGCTTGTTATCAGCCCCAGCATTTT. Amino acid sequence: CASSKRTFRDRACYQPQHF.

This clonotype has a count of ten or more. This chain uses TRBV12-3 or TRBV12-4 with TRBJ2-3; D perhaps matches TRBD2 (7 bases). The CDR3 totals 15 residues. V dropped 5 bases and J dropped 1 base, with 13 bases sitting between them. CDR3 coding DNA: TGTGCCAGCAGTCCCCTGGGGGGGCGCACAGATACGCAGTATTTT. This gives the protein CASSPLGGRTDTQYF.

Many counts were recorded for this clonotype. This chain connects TRBV29-1 to TRBJ1-2; D is perhaps TRBD1 (5 bases). CDR3 length: 13 amino acids. Germline CDR1 reads SQVTM; CDR2 reads ANQGSEA. Trimming removed 7 bases at V and 4 bases at J, with 16 bases between. As DNA, the CDR3 is TGCAGCGCTTCTCCCGGGGGGACCTATGGCTACACCTTC. It yields the protein CSASPGGTYGYTF.

This clonotype occurred many times. The chain couples TRBV6-5 to TRBJ2-7; 9 bases agree with TRBD1. CDR1 and CDR2 (germline): MNHEY, SVGAGI. Trimming took 4 bases from V and 6 from J; bases not matched to a gene: 13. CDR3 length equals 16 residues. CDR3 protein: CASSSFTGTGRVEQYF. The CDR3 DNA reads TGTGCCAGCAGTTCCTTCACCGGGACAGGGCGCGTCGAGCAGTACTTC.

This clonotype was counted at least ten times. The chain employs TRBV29-1 and TRBJ2-6; D uncertain. Germline loops: CDR1 SQVTM, CDR2 ANQGSEA. The CDR3 extends over 14 amino acids. With 6 bases removed from V and 0 bases from J, the gap between germline ends came to 9 bases. The CDR3 protein is CSVAPDSGANVLTF. CDR3 in DNA: TGCAGCGTAGCGCCAGACTCTGGGGCCAACGTCCTGACTTTC. Variable domain in full (rest from reference TRBV29-1 and TRBJ2-6): SAVISQKPSRDICQRGTSLTIQCQVDSQVTMMFWYRQQPGQSLTLIATANQGSEATYESGFVIDKFPISRPNLTFSTLTVSNMSPEDSSIYLCSVAPDSGANVLTFGAGSRLTVL.

In the case of this clonotype: A much more abundant neighbour one base away suggests this may be a read error. The V gene is TRBV28, the J gene TRBJ2-5; D possibly corresponds to TRBD2 (6 bases). The CDR3 length is 14 residues. Looked up from germline, CDR1 is MDHEN and CDR2 is SYDVKM. The CDR3 nucleotides are TGTGCCAGAAGTTTATTCGGGGGTTTCGAGACCCAGTACTTC. Its translation: CARSLFGGFETQYF.